This TCR beta chain comes out of a study of blood T cell repertoires in COVID-19. Study-level background: In each case, the material was cDNA or gDNA derived from T cells, B-cell-depleted T cells, or PBMCs.

Authors' processing steps: Estimated nucleated cell counts came from reference gene primer amplification. Clones were sequenced by immunoSEQ multiplex PCR, and TCRdb holds only the in-frame ones, with some missing. The DNA was the basis for D and trimming; V, J and clone size are from that table. The sample lists hundreds of thousands of clones; 80% to 90% were seen once. Participants were aged roughly 18 to 90 years from about two dozen US areas. Sequenced input: PBMCs or T cells enriched from blood (not recorded which). This TCR was sampled from a woman between 40 and 55 years old with acute COVID-19.

The CDR3 here is CASSLARAAGAETQYF. The DNA for the CDR3 is TGCGCCAGCAGCTTGGCACGGGCAGCGGGAGCAGAGACCCAGTACTTC. The rearrangement uses TRBV5-1 and TRBJ2-5, with 8 bases aligning to TRBD2. The trim removed 0 bases at V and 4 bases at J, leaving 8 bases unmatched. The CDR3 is made up of 16 amino acids. CDR1 is SGHRS, CDR2 YFSETQ, per germline.